What follows is one TCR beta chain and its context. What it binds is not known. V was clipped by 0 bases and J by 4 bases, with 13 bases between them. Looked up from germline, CDR1 is LGHNA and CDR2 is YSLEER. The length of the CDR3 is 16 residues. These data come from a study of blood T cells in healthy people across ages. As for the study in general: Roughly one uniquely barcoded beta molecule per two T cells was captured. Notes on the study in general: It was not known whether donors were CMV positive (a possible confounder of expanded clonotype changes). The study found TCR beta diversity correlated strongly with naive T cell percentage.

A J-beta primer mix and a sample-barcoded 5' primer were used in a second PCR of about 7 to 12 cycles. MiXCR was run by TCRdb on the 5' RACE reads, yielding one entry per CDR3 protein. The sample has almost 800,000 distinct CDR3 sequences; 55% to 70% are singletons. The sample, roughly 9.5 milliliters of peripheral blood, was drawn from each donor. Sequences were obtained from blood. This chain connects TRBV4-3 to TRBJ2-1, with D perhaps being TRBD1 or TRBD2 (5 bases each). The receptor's source is a man aged 25 to 45 in good health. The CDR3 region is CASSQDPGLRYNEQFF. CDR3 nucleotides: TGCGCCAGCAGCCAAGATCCGGGGCTAAGATACAATGAGCAGTTCTTC.